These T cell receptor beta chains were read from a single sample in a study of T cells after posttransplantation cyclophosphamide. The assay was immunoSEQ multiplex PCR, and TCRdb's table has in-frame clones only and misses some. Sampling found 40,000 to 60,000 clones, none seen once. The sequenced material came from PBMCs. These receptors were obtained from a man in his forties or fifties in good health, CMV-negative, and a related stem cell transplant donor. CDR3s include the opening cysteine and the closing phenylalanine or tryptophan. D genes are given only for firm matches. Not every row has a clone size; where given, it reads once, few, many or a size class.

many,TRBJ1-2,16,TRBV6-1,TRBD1,CASREVGTGHNYGYTF,TGTGCCAGCAGAGAAGTAGGGACAGGGCATAACTATGGCTACACCTTC
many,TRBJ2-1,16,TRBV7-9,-,CASSLALGQGSNEQFF,TGTGCCAGCAGCTTAGCGCTAGGACAAGGCTCCAATGAGCAGTTCTTC
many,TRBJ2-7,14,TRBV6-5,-,CASSRRASSYEQYF,TGTGCCAGCAGCCGCAGGGCCTCCTCCTACGAGCAGTACTTC
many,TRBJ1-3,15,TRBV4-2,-,CASSQDARAGNTIYF,TGTGCCAGCAGCCAAGATGCGCGGGCCGGAAACACCATATATTTT
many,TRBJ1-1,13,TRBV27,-,CASSLGSNTEAFF,TGTGCCAGCAGTTTAGGCTCGAACACTGAAGCTTTCTTT
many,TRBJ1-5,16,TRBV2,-,CASSVGGANSNQPQHF,TGTGCCAGCAGTGTCGGAGGAGCAAATAGCAATCAGCCCCAGCATTTT
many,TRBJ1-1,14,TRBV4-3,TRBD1,CASSQDGQGAEAFF,TGCGCCAGCAGCCAAGATGGACAGGGGGCTGAAGCTTTCTTT
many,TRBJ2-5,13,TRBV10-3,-,CAISESPEETQYF,TGTGCCATCAGTGAGTCCCCTGAAGAGACCCAGTACTTC
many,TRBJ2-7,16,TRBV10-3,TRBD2,CAISESIGGRPDEQYF,TGTGCCATCAGTGAGTCGATCGGCGGGAGGCCCGACGAGCAGTACTTC
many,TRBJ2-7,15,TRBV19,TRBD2,CASSRRAGGYDEQYF,TGTGCCAGTAGTAGACGAGCGGGAGGTTACGACGAGCAGTACTTC
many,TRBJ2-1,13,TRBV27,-,CASSSDSYNEQFF,TGTGCCAGCAGTTCGGACAGCTACAATGAGCAGTTCTTC
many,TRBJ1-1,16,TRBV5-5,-,CASSFYLMGGSTEAFF,TGTGCCAGCAGCTTCTATTTAATGGGGGGTTCTACTGAAGCTTTCTTT
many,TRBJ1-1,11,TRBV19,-,CASTSGLRAFF,TGTGCCAGTACGTCCGGGTTGAGGGCTTTCTTT
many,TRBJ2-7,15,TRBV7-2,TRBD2,CASSYTGTSALEQYF,TGTGCCAGCAGTTATACCGGGACTAGCGCTCTCGAGCAGTACTTC
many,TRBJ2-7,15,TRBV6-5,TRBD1,CASTQGPDRGNEQYF,TGTGCCAGCACCCAAGGCCCGGACAGGGGTAACGAGCAGTACTTC
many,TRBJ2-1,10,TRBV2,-,CASTFSEQFF,TGTGCCAGCACTTTCAGTGAGCAGTTCTTC
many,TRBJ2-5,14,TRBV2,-,CASSDTLGRGTQYF,TGTGCCAGCAGTGATACATTGGGCCGGGGGACCCAGTACTTC
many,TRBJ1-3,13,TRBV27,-,CASSLSSGNTIYF,TGTGCCAGCAGTCTGAGCTCTGGAAACACCATATATTTT
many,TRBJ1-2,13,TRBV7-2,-,CASSLIRRDGYTF,TGTGCCAGCAGCTTAATCCGGCGGGATGGCTACACCTTC
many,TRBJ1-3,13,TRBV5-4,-,CASSPPVGNTIYF,TGTGCCAGCAGCCCTCCCGTGGGAAACACCATATATTTT
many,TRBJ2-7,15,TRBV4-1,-,CASSQVQGPYWEQYF,TGCGCCAGCAGCCAGGTACAGGGTCCTTATTGGGAGCAGTACTTC
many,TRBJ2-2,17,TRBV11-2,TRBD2,CASSLTSGRSVTGELFF,TGTGCCAGCAGCCTGACTAGCGGGAGGTCCGTCACCGGGGAGCTGTTTTTT
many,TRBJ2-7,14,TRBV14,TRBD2,CASSSERERYEQYF,TGTGCCAGCAGCTCCGAGCGGGAGAGGTACGAGCAGTACTTC
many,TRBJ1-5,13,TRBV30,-,CAWSGDSNQPQHF,TGTGCCTGGAGTGGAGATAGCAATCAGCCCCAGCATTTT
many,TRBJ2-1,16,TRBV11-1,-,CASSFRDAGRGNEQFF,TGTGCCAGCAGCTTTCGGGACGCGGGGAGAGGCAATGAGCAGTTCTTC
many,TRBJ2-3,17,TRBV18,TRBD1,CASSLAPGQGTGDTQYF,TGTGCCAGCTCCCTCGCTCCGGGACAGGGAACCGGTGATACGCAGTATTTT
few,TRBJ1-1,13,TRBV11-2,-,CASSEGDNTEAFF,TGTGCCAGCAGCGAAGGAGATAACACTGAAGCTTTCTTT
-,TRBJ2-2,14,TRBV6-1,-,CASSSRLDTGELFF,TGTGCCAGCAGTTCAAGACTGGACACCGGGGAGCTGTTTTTT
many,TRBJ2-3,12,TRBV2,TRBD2,CASLAGEYTQYF,TGTGCCAGCCTAGCGGGAGAATATACGCAGTATTTT
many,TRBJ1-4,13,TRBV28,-,CAITPRANEKLFF,TGTGCCATCACCCCTAGAGCGAATGAAAAACTGTTTTTT
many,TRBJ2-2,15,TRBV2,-,CASSVEAGFAEELFF,TGTGCCAGCAGTGTGGAGGCGGGATTCGCCGAGGAGCTGTTTTTT
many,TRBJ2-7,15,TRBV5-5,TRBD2,CASSSRLAGVNEQYF,TGTGCCAGCAGCTCCAGACTAGCGGGAGTTAACGAGCAGTACTTC
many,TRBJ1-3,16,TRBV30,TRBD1,CAWTRDRSIIGNTIYF,TGTGCCTGGACAAGGGACAGAAGTATTATTGGAAACACCATATATTTT
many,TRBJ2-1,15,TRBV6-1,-,CASSESGVSYNEQFF,TGTGCCAGCAGTGAGAGCGGTGTCTCCTACAATGAGCAGTTCTTC
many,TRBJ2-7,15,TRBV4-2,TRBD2,CASSLIRTRGYEQYF,TGTGCCAGCAGCCTTATTCGGACTAGAGGTTACGAGCAGTACTTC
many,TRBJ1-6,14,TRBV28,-,CASIALSYNSPLHF,TGTGCCAGCATAGCTCTCAGCTATAATTCACCCCTCCACTTT
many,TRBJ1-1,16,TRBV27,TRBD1,CASSLAPGGGGTEAFF,TGTGCCAGCAGTTTAGCCCCAGGGGGAGGTGGCACTGAAGCTTTCTTT
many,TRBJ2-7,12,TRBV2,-,CASSVSNYEQYF,TGTGCCAGCAGTGTGAGTAACTACGAGCAGTACTTC
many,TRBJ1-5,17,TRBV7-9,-,CASSRPQAGDSNQPQHF,TGTGCCAGCAGCCGACCCCAGGCGGGGGATAGCAATCAGCCCCAGCATTTT
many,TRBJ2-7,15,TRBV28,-,CASSLPLARSYEQYF,TGTGCCAGCAGTTTACCCCTAGCGCGAAGCTACGAGCAGTACTTC